This T cell receptor (beta chain) was found in a study of yellow fever vaccine responses in identical twins. Study-wide results and caveats: Reportedly, twins showed a vaccine T cell response that looked partly convergent and partly personalized.

Note on this clonotype: Its antigen is undetermined.

TCRdb reprocessed the RT-PCR reads with MiXCR, giving one entry per CDR3 protein. The sample comprises about 2,100 distinct CDR3 sequences, about 83% of which are singletons, and approximately 7.8% rests with the top ten. This CDR3 has 16 residues. The V end was cut by 4 bases, the J end by 4 bases, with 19 bases between. Germline loops: CDR1 SGHVS, CDR2 FNYEAQ. Sequenced here: T cells from blood (PBMCs), unsorted or a sorted subset (not recorded which), sampled before or after yellow fever vaccination (not recorded which). The chain combines TRBV7-6 with TRBJ2-5; maybe TRBD1 (5 bases). This clonotype was sampled from a woman aged 18-35 years who received the yellow fever vaccine. The CDR3 protein is CASSSQDQGWGETQYF. In DNA form, the CDR3 reads TGTGCCAGCAGCTCACAAGATCAGGGATGGGGAGAGACCCAGTACTTC. Full variable domain (outside the CDR3, taken from reference TRBV7-6 and TRBJ2-5): GAGVSQSPRYKVTKRGQDVALRCDPISGHVSLYWYRQALGQGPEFLTYFNYEAQQDKSGLPNDRFSAERPEGSISTLTIQRTEQRDSAMYRCASSSQDQGWGETQYFGPGTRLLVL.